The source of this T cell receptor beta chain is a study of tumor-infiltrating lymphocytes in primary liver carcinoma. Study overall: Sample yields of productive TCRbeta reads, ranging from roughly 3.65 to 8 million, were similar across tissue types. Whole-study findings and limits: The 250 largest clones made up significantly more of tumor than blood repertoires (p = 0.039). Researchers found tumor-adjacent and tumor-blood pairs overlapped less than tumor region pairs.

Germline V lookup: CDR1 LGHNA, CDR2 YNFKEQ. Trimming shortened V by 10 bases and J by 7 bases, and 22 bases separated the two germline ends. The CDR3 runs 14 residues. In addition to blood RNA drawn from unsorted whole blood, germline DNA was extracted. As concerns this clonotype: Antigen specificity is unknown. It may be a read error: a sequence one base away is much more abundant.

From around 0.5 ug total RNA, TCR beta cDNA was generated with a primer in the constant region. ARM-PCR, slightly modified, supplied the TCR beta libraries through three nested multiplex PCR rounds. The opening two PCR rounds, around 11 cycles each, paired TRBV1-TRBV30 forward primers with a C-beta reverse primer. One entry per CDR3 protein results from TCRdb running MiXCR on the multiplex PCR reads. There are approximately 330,000 distinct CDR3 sequences in the sample; less than 75% occur only once, and 5.5% to 8% lies in the top ten. Specimen: peripheral blood. This TCR was recovered from a man in his forties with primary liver carcinoma and hepatitis B virus infection. The rearrangement links TRBV4-2 to TRBJ1-1; D remains ambiguous. CDR3 loop: CAIRSNRKPSEAFF. CDR3 bases: TGTGCCATCCGAAGTAACCGGAAACCCAGTGAAGCTTTCTTT.